The T cell receptor beta chain under discussion was sequenced for a study of T cell repertoires in cytomegalovirus infection. Study details: Public TCR beta signatures indicated both CMV infection and matching HLA type.

TCRdb recomputed calls from the reads with MiXCR, one row per CDR3 protein. In the table there are around 130,000 distinct CDR3 sequences, roughly a quarter of which are singletons. There are 16 residues in the CDR3. Germline V CDR1 and CDR2: MNHNS, SASEGT. With 1 base removed from V and 4 bases from J, the gap between germline ends came to 15 bases. This clonotype has just a few counts. Its antigen is unknown. The sequencing input was PBMCs, sequenced either directly or after in vitro stimulation (not recorded which). The chain links TRBV6-1 to TRBJ2-3; TRBD2 is a possible D gene (5 bases). The clonotype originates from a human donor in good health (CMV status not recorded). Some clones in this sample may be carry-over from other donors' samples. CDR3 DNA: TGTGCCAGCAGTGAAGTACGGGGTTCGGATGCAGATACGCAGTATTTT. This translates into CASSEVRGSDADTQYF.